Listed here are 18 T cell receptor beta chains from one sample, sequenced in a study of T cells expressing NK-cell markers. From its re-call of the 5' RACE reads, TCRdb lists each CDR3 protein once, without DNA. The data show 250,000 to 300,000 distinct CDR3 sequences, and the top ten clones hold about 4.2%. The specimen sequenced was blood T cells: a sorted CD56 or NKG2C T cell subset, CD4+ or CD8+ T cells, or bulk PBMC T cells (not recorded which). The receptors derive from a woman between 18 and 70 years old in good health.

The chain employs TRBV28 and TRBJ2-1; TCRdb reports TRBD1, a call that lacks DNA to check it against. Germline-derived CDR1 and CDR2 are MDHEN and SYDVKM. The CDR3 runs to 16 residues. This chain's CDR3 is CASSSYFPGKDNEQFF.

The CDR3 sequence is CASSPLEGGRTGELFF. V is TRBV4-3 and J is TRBJ2-2; TCRdb's assignment of TRBD2 cannot be checked, as there is no DNA. The CDR3 is 16 amino acids. CDR1 and CDR2 from the germline V gene are LGHNA and YSLEER.

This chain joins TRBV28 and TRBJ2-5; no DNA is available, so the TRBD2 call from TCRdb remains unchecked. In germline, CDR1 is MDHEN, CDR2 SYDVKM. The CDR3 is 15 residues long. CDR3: CASRDPSGIQETQYF. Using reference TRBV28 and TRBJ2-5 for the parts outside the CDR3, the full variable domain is DVKVTQSSRYLVKRTGEKVFLECVQDMDHENMFWYRQDPGLGLRLIYFSYDVKMKEKGDIPEGYSVSREKKERFSLILESASTNQTSMYLCASRDPSGIQETQYFGPGTRLLVL.

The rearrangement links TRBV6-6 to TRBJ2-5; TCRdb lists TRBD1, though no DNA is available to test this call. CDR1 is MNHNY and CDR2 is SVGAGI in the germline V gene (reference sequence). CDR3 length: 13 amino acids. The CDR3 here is CASRPPGVETQYF.

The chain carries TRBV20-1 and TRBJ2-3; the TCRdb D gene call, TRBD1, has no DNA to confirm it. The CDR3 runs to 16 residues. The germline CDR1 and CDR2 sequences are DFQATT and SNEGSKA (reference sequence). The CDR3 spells CSARVDSSPMRDTQYF.

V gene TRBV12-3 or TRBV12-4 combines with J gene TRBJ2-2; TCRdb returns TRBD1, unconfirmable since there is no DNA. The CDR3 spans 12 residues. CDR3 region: CASRRGTGELFF.

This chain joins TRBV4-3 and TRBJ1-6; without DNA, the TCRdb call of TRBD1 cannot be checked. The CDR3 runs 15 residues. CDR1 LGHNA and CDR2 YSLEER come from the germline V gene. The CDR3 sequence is CASSQGWGVDSPLHF.

CDR3 residues: CASGGFYGYTF. The chain carries TRBV5-1 and TRBJ1-2. Germline V gene sequence: CDR1 SGHRS, CDR2 YFSETQ. The CDR3 runs 11 residues.

CDR3 residues: CSVDSGNTIYF. This rearrangement joins TRBV29-1 to TRBJ1-3. This CDR3 is built from 11 residues. The germline CDR1 and CDR2 sequences are SQVTM and ANQGSEA.

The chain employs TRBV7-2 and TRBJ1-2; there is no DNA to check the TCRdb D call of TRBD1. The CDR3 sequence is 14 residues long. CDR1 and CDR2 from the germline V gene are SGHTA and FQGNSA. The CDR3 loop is CASSGPDTPYGYTF. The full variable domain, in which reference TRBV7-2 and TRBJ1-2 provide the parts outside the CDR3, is GAGVSQSPSNKVTEKGKDVELRCDPISGHTALYWYRQSLGQGLEFLIYFQGNSAPDKSGLPSDRFSAERTGGSVSTLTIQRTQQEDSAVYLCASSGPDTPYGYTFGSGTRLTVV.

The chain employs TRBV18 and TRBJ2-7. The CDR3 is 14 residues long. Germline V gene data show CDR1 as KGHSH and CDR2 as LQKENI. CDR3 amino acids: CASSRQPSSYEQYF.

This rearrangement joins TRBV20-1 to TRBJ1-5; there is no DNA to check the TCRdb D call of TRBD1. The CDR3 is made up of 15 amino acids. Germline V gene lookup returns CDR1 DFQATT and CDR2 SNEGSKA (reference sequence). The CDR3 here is CSAVKTGDSNQPQHF.

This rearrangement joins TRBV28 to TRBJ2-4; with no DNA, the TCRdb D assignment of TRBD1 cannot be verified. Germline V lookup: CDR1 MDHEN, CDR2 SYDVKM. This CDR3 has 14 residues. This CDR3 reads CASTRGLAENIQYF.

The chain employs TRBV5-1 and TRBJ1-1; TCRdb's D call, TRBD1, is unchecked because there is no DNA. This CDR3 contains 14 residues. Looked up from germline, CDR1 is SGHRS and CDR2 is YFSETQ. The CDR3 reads CASSLGPHNTEAFF.

The chain's CDR3 is CASSLGQISTDTQYF. V usage is TRBV5-6 and J usage is TRBJ2-3; TCRdb returns TRBD1, unconfirmable since there is no DNA. The CDR3 sequence is 15 residues long. The germline gives CDR1 SGHDT, CDR2 YYEEEE.

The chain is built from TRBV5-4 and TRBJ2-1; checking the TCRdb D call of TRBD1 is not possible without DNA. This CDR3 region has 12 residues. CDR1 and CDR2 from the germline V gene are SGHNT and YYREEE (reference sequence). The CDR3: CASSIRPGEQFF.

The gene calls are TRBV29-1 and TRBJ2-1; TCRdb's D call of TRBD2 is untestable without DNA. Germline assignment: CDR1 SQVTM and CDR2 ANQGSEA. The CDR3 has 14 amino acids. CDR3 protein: CSVGSPRSYNEQFF.

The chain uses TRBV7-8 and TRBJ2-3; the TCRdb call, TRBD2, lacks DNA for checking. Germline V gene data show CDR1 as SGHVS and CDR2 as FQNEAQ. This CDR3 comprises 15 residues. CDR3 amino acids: CASSLAGGPADTQYF.